Presented here are 15 T cell receptor beta chains from one specimen sequenced in a study of T cell changes during pregnancy in multiple sclerosis. Assay: immunoSEQ multiplex PCR; the TCRdb copy retains only in-frame clones and omits some. The sample consists of under 45,000 clones, nearly 95% of them appearing once. The source was CD4+ T cells from peripheral blood mononuclear cells, collected in the third trimester of pregnancy. These receptor sequences come from a female donor in good health, enrolled as a control in a pregnancy study.

The V and J genes are TRBV2 and TRBJ1-2, with D possibly matching TRBD1 (5 bases). Germline loops: CDR1 SNHLY, CDR2 FYNNEI. The CDR3 is made up of 14 amino acids. V shed 7 bases and J shed 2 bases, with 14 bases lying between them. The CDR3 coding sequence is TGTGCCAGCACCGCGGCCAGGGCGAACTATGGCTACACCTTC. Translated, it gives CASTAARANYGYTF.

V gene TRBV2 combines with J gene TRBJ1-1; no firm D call. The V gene lost 8 bases and the J gene lost 0 bases, with 4 bases spanning the gap. Germline V lookup: CDR1 SNHLY, CDR2 FYNNEI. The CDR3 totals 11 residues. This chain's CDR3 is CASAVNTEAFF. CDR3 nucleotide sequence: TGTGCCAGCGCAGTGAACACTGAAGCTTTCTTT. Supplemented by reference TRBV2 and TRBJ1-1, the full variable domain reads EPEVTQTPSHQVTQMGQEVILRCVPISNHLYFYWYRQILGQKVEFLVSFYNNEISEKSEIFDDQFSVERPDGSNFTLKIRSTKLEDSAMYFCASAVNTEAFFGQGTRLTVV.

The CDR3 here is CASSAEMNTEAFF. The CDR3 DNA is TGTGCCAGCAGTGCTGAGATGAACACTGAAGCTTTCTTT. This chain joins TRBV2 and TRBJ1-1, with D hard to call. CDR3 length: 13 residues. Trimming removed 4 bases from V and 0 bases from J, with 6 bases in between. Germline CDR1 reads SNHLY; CDR2 reads FYNNEI.

The V gene is TRBV4-1, the J gene TRBJ2-5; 13 bases agree with TRBD2. V shed 1 base and J 5 bases; nucleotides not matched to a gene: 10. This CDR3 has 18 amino acids. The germline gives CDR1 MGHRA, CDR2 YSYEKL. The chain's CDR3 is CASSQAYLLAGGLETQYF. CDR3 DNA sequence: TGCGCCAGCAGCCAAGCTTATTTACTAGCGGGGGGGCTGGAGACCCAGTACTTC.

The gene calls are TRBV7-8 and TRBJ1-1, with D maybe TRBD1 (5 bases). Trimming removed 6 bases at V and 0 bases at J, with 11 bases between. Germline CDR1 SGHVS, CDR2 FQNEAQ. The CDR3 is 14 residues long. In nucleotides, the CDR3 is TGTGCCAGCAGACAGGCGGAATTGAACACTGAAGCTTTCTTT. Its translation: CASRQAELNTEAFF.

The chain links TRBV25-1 to TRBJ1-4; D gene uncertain. The CDR3 length is 14 residues. V gave up 2 bases and J gave up 8 bases, with 12 bases separating them. Germline CDR1 and CDR2: MGHDK and SYGVNS. The CDR3 DNA reads as TGTGCCAGCAGTGAAGGGAGATCGCGGGAAAAACTGTTTTTT. Its translation is CASSEGRSREKLFF.

This clone occurred a few times. The chain joins TRBV20-1 to TRBJ1-1; D remains ambiguous. The V gene's germline CDR1 is DFQATT and CDR2 SNEGSKA (reference sequence). The CDR3 runs 9 residues. V was clipped by 2 bases and J by 11 bases, with 6 bases between them. The CDR3 nucleotides are TGCAGTGCTAGAAAGGAGGCTTTCTTT. This gives the protein CSARKEAFF.

V is TRBV6-5 and J is TRBJ2-7; TRBD2 might be the D (5 bases). The germline gives CDR1 MNHEY, CDR2 SVGAGI. V was cut by 7 bases and J by 5 bases, with 9 bases left in between. CDR3 length: 11 amino acids. The CDR3 loop is CASTHGNEQYF. The DNA for the CDR3 is TGTGCCAGCACCCACGGGAACGAGCAGTACTTC.

This clone was observed once. The rearrangement joins TRBV5-4 to TRBJ2-2; the D gene is possibly TRBD1 (5 bases). This CDR3 region has 14 residues. The V end was cut by 2 bases, the J end by 4 bases, with 9 bases between. Germline assignment: CDR1 SGHNT and CDR2 YYREEE (reference sequence). In DNA form, the CDR3 reads TGTGCCAGCAGCTTAACAGGCGGCACCGGGGAGCTGTTTTTT. It is translated as CASSLTGGTGELFF.

The chain has TRBV20-1 and TRBJ2-7; tentatively, D is TRBD2 (6 bases). Germline CDR1 reads DFQATT; CDR2 reads SNEGSKA (reference sequence). CDR3 size: 11 residues. Trimming removed 7 bases from V and 2 bases from J, with 9 bases in between. DNA for the CDR3: TGCAGTGGGGGGGTGGCCTACGAGCAGTACTTC. Translation: CSGGVAYEQYF.

The rearrangement links TRBV12-5 to TRBJ2-5, with 8 bases identical to TRBD1. The germline V gene encodes CDR1 LGHNT and CDR2 FRNRAP. V was pared by 6 bases and J by 4 bases, with 10 bases of the junction left unmatched. This CDR3 is 15 amino acids long. CDR3 in DNA: TGTGCTAGTGGCCCTGGGACAGGCCTTAGAGAGACCCAGTACTTC. This translates into CASGPGTGLRETQYF.

The chain recombines TRBV7-8 with TRBJ1-5; 7 bases map to TRBD1. This CDR3 is built from 13 residues. V dropped 5 bases and J dropped 3; count of bases not matched to a gene: 1. Germline values: CDR1 SGHVS, CDR2 FQNEAQ. CDR3 in DNA: TGTGCCAGCAGCCAGGGGGACAATCAGCCCCAGCATTTT. Its protein is CASSQGDNQPQHF.

The V gene is TRBV2, the J gene TRBJ1-4, with TRBD1 identical over 12 bases. Germline values: CDR1 SNHLY, CDR2 FYNNEI. The CDR3 is 14 residues long. After removal of 6 bases from V and 12 bases from J, the junction contained 8 bases not matched to a gene. CDR3 in DNA: TGTGCCAGCAGCGGGGACAGGGGGCGCGCGGAACTGTTTTTT. Its translation: CASSGDRGRAELFF.

The chain couples TRBV5-1 to TRBJ2-7; 7 bases agree with TRBD1. The V gene end was trimmed by 4 bases and the J gene end by 3 bases; junction bases not matched to a gene: 7. This CDR3 has 14 residues. Germline V gene lookup returns CDR1 SGHRS and CDR2 YFSETQ. Here the CDR3 reads CASSPQTGNYEQYF. The CDR3 nucleotides are TGCGCCAGCAGCCCCCAGACAGGGAACTACGAGCAGTACTTC.

V and J are TRBV7-9 and TRBJ1-1; 7 positions match TRBD1. The germline gives CDR1 SEHNR, CDR2 FQNEAQ (reference sequence). V shed 5 bases, J shed 4 bases, and the junction held 7 bases outside the gene matches. The CDR3 is made up of 14 amino acids. The CDR3 nucleotides read TGTGCCAGCAGCCCCCTTCAGGGGGGCACTGAAGCTTTCTTT. This gives the protein CASSPLQGGTEAFF.